Listed below are T cell receptor beta chains from one sample, sequenced in a study of tumour-infiltrating T cells in Burkitt lymphoma. TCRdb's table, derived via immunoSEQ multiplex PCR, lists solely in-frame clones and lacks some. This table holds around 48,000 clones, around 31% found once. The sequenced material came from tumor tissue. Source of these receptors: a human donor with Burkitt lymphoma. The CDR3 runs from the conserved cysteine through the conserved F or W. Clone sizes are given selectively: once, few, many, or a class where the clone is expanded.

clone size,J gene,V gene,CDR3 protein
few,TRBJ1-2,TRBV13,CASSFPNNYGYTF
-,TRBJ1-5,TRBV4-3,CASSQEFHSNQPQHF
-,TRBJ1-4,TRBV14,CASSQAGTESFPYGLFF
-,TRBJ2-7,TRBV27,CASSTTGTPAIYEQYF
-,TRBJ2-5,TRBV13,CASSLAGGQETQYF
-,TRBJ2-3,TRBV19,CASSRQGTGDTQYF
-,TRBJ1-2,TRBV27,CATAPWDRSKGYTF
few,TRBJ2-1,TRBV29-1,CSVLGTGAYNEQFF
few,TRBJ2-3,TRBV7-9,CASSFKPDTQYF
-,TRBJ1-1,TRBV5-1,CASTQDRETEAFF
few,TRBJ2-7,TRBV4-1,CASSHGTGLYEQYF
few,TRBJ1-6,TRBV18,CASSALNSPLHF
few,TRBJ1-5,TRBV4-1,CASSQTGTGNQPQHF
-,TRBJ2-7,TRBV19,CASGLVGHPTYEQYF
-,TRBJ1-1,TRBV5-1,CASSRGGRGVTEAFF
-,TRBJ1-6,TRBV7-9,CASRSGDRARSPLHF
few,TRBJ2-7,TRBV5-1,CASSLGLAGTYEQYF
-,TRBJ2-1,TRBV6-1,CASVEGAEGEQFF
few,TRBJ2-2,TRBV11-2,CASSPSGFTGDLFF
-,TRBJ1-1,TRBV7-2,CASSLWDTMNTEAFF
-,TRBJ1-1,TRBV19,CASSIGFTEAFF
few,TRBJ2-7,TRBV19,CASSMGQGGEQYF
-,TRBJ2-5,TRBV4-3,CASSQVEGETQYF
-,TRBJ1-5,TRBV19,CASRAGHYSNQPQHF
-,TRBJ1-1,TRBV4-1,CASSQAQGSNTEAFF
few,TRBJ2-2,TRBV12-5,CASGISGVTGELFF
few,TRBJ2-5,TRBV14,CASSHQETQYF
few,TRBJ2-2,TRBV4-3,CASSQEAGGYGTGELFF
-,TRBJ2-7,TRBV4-2,CASSQGTGGLEQYF
-,TRBJ2-2,TRBV29-1,CSVEVTANTGELFF
-,TRBJ1-5,TRBV5-1,CASSLSGHSNQPQHF
-,TRBJ1-3,TRBV5-1,CASSRDNYSGNTIYF
-,TRBJ2-1,TRBV5-1,CASRLTSGGAGEQFF
-,TRBJ2-3,TRBV10-3,CAIRTDLARGDTQYF
few,TRBJ1-3,TRBV4-1,CASSQPTTDTIYF
-,TRBJ2-1,TRBV7-2,CASSLVVAYNEQFF
few,TRBJ2-5,TRBV6-1,CASSPGTQETQYF
few,TRBJ1-1,TRBV29-1,CSVVRQARGTEAFF
-,TRBJ2-3,TRBV14,CASSRIFLTDTQYF
-,TRBJ2-7,TRBV7-8,CASSRRTSGYYEQYF
once,TRBJ1-2,TRBV6-6,CASSKDSNLNYGYTF
-,TRBJ1-2,TRBV27,CASSAQQGWSGYTF
few,TRBJ2-5,TRBV5-4,CASSRPGQKETQYF
few,TRBJ1-2,TRBV25-1,CASSESGRYGYTF